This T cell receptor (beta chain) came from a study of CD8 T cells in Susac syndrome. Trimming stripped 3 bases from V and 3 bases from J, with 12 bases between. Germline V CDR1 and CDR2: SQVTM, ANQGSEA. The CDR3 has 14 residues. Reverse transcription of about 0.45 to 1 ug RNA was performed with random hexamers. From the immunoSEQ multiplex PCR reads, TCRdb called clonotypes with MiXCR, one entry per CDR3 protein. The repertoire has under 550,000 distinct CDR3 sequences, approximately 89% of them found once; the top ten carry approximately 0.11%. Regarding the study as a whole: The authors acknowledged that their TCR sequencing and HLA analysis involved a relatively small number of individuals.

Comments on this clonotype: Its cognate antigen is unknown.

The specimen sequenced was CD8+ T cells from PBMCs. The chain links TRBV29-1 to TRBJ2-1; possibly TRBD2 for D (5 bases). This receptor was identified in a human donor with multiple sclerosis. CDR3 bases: TGCAGCGTTGAGAGGGTTTTATACTACAATGAGCAGTTCTTC. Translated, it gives CSVERVLYYNEQFF.